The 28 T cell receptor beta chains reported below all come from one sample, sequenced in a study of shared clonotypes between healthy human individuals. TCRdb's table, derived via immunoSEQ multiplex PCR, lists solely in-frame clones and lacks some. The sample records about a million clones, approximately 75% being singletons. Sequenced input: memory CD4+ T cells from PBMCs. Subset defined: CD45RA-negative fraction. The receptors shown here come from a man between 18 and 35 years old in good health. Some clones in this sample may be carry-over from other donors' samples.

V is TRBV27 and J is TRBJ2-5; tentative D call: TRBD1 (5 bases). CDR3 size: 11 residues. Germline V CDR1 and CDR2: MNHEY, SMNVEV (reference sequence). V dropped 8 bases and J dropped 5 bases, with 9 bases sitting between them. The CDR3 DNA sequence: TGTGCCAGCCGCTACAGGGAGACCCAGTACTTC. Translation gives CASRYRETQYF.

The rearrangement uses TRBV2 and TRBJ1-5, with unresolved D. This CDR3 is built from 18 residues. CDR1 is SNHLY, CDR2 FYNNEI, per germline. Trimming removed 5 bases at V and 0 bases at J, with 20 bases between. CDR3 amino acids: CASSFATQSIYSNQPQHF. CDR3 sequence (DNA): TGTGCCAGCAGTTTTGCGACACAGTCGATCTATAGCAATCAGCCCCAGCATTTT.

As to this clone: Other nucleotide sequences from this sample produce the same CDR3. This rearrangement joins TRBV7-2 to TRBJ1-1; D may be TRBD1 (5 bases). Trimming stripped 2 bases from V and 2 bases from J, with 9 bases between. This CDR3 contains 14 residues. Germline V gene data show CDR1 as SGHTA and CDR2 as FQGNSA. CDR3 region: CASSLSGGNTEAFF. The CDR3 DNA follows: TGTGCCAGCAGCTTAAGCGGGGGAAACACTGAAGCTTTCTTT.

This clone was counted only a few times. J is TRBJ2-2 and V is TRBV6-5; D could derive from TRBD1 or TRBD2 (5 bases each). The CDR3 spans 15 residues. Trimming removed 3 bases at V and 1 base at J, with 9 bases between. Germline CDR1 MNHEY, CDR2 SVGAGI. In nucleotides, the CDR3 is TGTGCCAGCAGTTATGTGAGGGGGAACACCGGGGAGCTGTTTTTT. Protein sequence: CASSYVRGNTGELFF.

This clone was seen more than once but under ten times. CDR3 nucleotides: TGTGCCACCAGCAGAGGGGGACTAGCGGAGAACACCGGGGAGCTGTTTTTT. This encodes CATSRGGLAENTGELFF. The chain recombines TRBV15 with TRBJ2-2; 11 bases map to TRBD2. The V gene's germline CDR1 is LNHNV and CDR2 YYDKDF (reference sequence). This CDR3 has 17 amino acids. V was clipped by 1 base and J by 1 base; unmatched bases: 2.

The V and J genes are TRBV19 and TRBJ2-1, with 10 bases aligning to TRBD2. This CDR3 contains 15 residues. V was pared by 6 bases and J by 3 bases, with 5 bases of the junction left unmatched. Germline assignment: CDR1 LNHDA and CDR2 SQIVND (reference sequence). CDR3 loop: CASSTTSGHYNEQFF. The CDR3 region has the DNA TGTGCCAGTAGCACGACTAGCGGGCACTACAATGAGCAGTTCTTC.

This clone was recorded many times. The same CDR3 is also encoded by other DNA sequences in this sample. The CDR3 DNA reads as TGTGCCAGCAGCCGGTGGGGTTACGAGCAGTACTTC. As protein: CASSRWGYEQYF. The chain is built from TRBV11-2 and TRBJ2-7; D remains ambiguous. This CDR3 is built from 12 residues. Germline V gene lookup returns CDR1 SGHAT and CDR2 FQNNGV. Trimming left V 5 bases short and J 4 bases short, with 9 bases between.

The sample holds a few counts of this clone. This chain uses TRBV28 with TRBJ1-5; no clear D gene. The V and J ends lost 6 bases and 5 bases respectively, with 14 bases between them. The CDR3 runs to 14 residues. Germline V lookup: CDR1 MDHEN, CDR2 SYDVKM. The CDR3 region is CASSQSSLYQPQHF. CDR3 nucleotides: TGTGCCAGCAGCCAATCGTCCTTATATCAGCCCCAGCATTTT.

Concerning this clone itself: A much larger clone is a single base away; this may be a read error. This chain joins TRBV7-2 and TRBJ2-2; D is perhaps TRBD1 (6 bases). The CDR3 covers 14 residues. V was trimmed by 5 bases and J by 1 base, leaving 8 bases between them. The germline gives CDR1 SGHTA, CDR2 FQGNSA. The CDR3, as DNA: TGTGCCAGCAGCCTGGGACAGAACACCGGGGAGCTGTTTTTT. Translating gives CASSLGQNTGELFF.

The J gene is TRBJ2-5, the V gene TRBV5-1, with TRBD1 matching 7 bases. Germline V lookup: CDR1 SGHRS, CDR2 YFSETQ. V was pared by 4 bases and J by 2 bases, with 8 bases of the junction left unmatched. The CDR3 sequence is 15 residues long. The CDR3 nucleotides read TGCGCCAGCAGCCTGGGACAGAATATACAAGAGACCCAGTACTTC. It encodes CASSLGQNIQETQYF.

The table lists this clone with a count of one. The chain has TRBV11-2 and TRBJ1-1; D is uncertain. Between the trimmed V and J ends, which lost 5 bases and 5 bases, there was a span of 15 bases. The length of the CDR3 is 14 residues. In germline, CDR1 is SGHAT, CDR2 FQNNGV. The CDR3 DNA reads TGTGCCAGCAGCGTCCTTTGGGGAACAACTGAAGCTTTCTTT. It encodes CASSVLWGTTEAFF.

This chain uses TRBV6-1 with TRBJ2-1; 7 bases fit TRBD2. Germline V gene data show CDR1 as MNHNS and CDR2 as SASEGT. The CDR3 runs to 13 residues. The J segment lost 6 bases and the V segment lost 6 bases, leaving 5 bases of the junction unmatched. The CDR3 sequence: CASRASSGNEQFF. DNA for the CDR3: TGTGCCAGCAGGGCCTCTAGCGGCAATGAGCAGTTCTTC.

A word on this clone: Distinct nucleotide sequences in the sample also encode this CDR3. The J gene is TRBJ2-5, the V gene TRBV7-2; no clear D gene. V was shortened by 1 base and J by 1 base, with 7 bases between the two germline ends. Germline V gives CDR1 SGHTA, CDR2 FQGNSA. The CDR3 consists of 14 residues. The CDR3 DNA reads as TGTGCCAGCAGCTTAGGACGTCTCCAAGAGACCCAGTACTTC. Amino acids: CASSLGRLQETQYF. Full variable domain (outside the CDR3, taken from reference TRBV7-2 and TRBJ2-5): GAGVSQSPSNKVTEKGKDVELRCDPISGHTALYWYRQSLGQGLEFLIYFQGNSAPDKSGLPSDRFSAERTGGSVSTLTIQRTQQEDSAVYLCASSLGRLQETQYFGPGTRLLVL.

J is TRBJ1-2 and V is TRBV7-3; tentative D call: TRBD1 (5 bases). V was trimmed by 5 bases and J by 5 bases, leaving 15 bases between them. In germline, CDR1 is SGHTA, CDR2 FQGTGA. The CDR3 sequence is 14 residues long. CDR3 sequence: CASSPQGRGYGYTF. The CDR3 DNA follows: TGTGCCAGCAGCCCCCAGGGACGGGGATATGGCTACACCTTC.

The CDR3 DNA sequence: TGTGCCAGCAGCTTAACAGTGGGTCAGCCCCAGCATTTT. Translation: CASSLTVGQPQHF. This sequence joins TRBV11-2 and TRBJ1-5; unclear D gene. The CDR3 length is 13 residues. The germline V gene has CDR1 SGHAT and CDR2 FQNNGV. V dropped 2 bases and J dropped 6 bases, with 8 bases sitting between them.

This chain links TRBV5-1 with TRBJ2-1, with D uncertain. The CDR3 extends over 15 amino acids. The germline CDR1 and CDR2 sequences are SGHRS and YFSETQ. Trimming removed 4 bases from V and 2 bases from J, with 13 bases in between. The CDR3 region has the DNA TGCGCCAGCAGCCTGTTTAGCCCAACCTACAATGAGCAGTTCTTC. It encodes CASSLFSPTYNEQFF.

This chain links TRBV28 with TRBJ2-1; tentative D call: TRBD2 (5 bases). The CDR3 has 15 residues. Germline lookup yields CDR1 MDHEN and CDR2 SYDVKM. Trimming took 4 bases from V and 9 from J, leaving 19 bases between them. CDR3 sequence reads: CASSSPSTGDSEQFF. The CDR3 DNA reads TGTGCCAGCAGTTCGCCTAGCACCGGGGATAGTGAGCAGTTCTTC.

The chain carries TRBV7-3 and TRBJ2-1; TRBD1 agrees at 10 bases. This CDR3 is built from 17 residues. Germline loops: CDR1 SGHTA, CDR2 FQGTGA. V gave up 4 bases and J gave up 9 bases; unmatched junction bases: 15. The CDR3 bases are TGTGCCAGCAGCTCCGGACAGGGGGGATCGAGGCAGGCTGAGCAGTTCTTC. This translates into CASSSGQGGSRQAEQFF.

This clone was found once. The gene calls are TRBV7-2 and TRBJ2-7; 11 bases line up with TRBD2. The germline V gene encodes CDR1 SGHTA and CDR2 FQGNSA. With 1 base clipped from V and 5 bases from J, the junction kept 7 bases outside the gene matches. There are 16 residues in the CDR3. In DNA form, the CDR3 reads TGTGCCAGCAGCTTAGTCGGGACTAGCGGATCTGACGAGCAGTACTTC. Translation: CASSLVGTSGSDEQYF.

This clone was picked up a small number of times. For the CDR3, the DNA is TGTGCCGGAAAACAGGGAACCGCGAACACCGGGGAGCTGTTTTTT. Protein product: CAGKQGTANTGELFF. V usage is TRBV6-6 and J usage is TRBJ2-2; D might be TRBD1 (6 bases). CDR1 is MNHNY and CDR2 is SVGAGI in the germline V gene (reference sequence). The CDR3 has 15 residues. V was shortened by 11 bases and J by 0 bases, with 16 bases between the two germline ends.

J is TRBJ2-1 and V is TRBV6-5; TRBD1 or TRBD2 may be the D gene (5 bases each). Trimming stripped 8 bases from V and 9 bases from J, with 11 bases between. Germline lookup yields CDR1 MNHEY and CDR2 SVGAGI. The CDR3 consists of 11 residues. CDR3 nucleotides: TGTGCCAGCCGCCGGGGCGTTGAGCAGTTCTTC. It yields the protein CASRRGVEQFF.

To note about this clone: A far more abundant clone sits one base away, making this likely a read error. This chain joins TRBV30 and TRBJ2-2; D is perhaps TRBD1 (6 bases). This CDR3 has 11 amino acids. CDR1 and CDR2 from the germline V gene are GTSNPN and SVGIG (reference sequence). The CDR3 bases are TGTGCCACAGGGAACACCAGGGAGCTGTTTTTT. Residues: CATGNTRELFF. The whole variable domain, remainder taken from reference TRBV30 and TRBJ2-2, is SQTIHQWPATLVQPVGSPLSLECTVEGTSNPNLYWYRQAAGRGLQLLFYSVGIGQISSEVPQNLSASRPQDRQFILSSKKLLLSDSGFYLCATGNTRELFFGEGSRLTVL.

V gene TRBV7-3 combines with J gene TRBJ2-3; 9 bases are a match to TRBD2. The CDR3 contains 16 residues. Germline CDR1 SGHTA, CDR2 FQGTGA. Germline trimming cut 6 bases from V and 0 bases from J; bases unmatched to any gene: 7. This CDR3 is CASSSPSGVSTDTQYF. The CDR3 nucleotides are TGTGCCAGCAGTTCCCCTAGCGGGGTTAGCACAGATACGCAGTATTTT.

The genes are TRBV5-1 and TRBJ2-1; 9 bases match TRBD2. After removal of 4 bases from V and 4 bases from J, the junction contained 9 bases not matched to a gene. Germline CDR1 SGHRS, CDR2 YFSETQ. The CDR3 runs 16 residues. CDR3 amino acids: CASSLSKTSGYNEQFF. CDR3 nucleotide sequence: TGCGCCAGCAGCCTTAGTAAGACTAGCGGTTACAATGAGCAGTTCTTC.

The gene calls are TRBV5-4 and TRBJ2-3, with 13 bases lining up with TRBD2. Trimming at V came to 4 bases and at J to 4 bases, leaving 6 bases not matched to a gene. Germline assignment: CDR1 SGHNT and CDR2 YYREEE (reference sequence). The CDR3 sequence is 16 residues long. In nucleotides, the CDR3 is TGTGCCAGCAGCCAATCCGGGACTAGCGGGGCAGATACGCAGTATTTT. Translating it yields CASSQSGTSGADTQYF.

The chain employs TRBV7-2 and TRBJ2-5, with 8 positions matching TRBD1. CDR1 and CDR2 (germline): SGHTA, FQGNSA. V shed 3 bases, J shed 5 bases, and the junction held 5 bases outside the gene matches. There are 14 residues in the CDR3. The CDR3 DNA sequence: TGTGCCAGCAGCTTGGGACAGGTCTATGAGACCCAGTACTTC. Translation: CASSLGQVYETQYF.

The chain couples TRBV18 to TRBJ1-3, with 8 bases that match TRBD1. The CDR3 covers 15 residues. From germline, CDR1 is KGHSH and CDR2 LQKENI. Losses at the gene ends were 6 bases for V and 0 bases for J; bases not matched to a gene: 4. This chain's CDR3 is CASSGDRGSGNTIYF. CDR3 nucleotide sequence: TGTGCCAGCTCCGGAGACAGGGGCTCTGGAAACACCATATATTTT.

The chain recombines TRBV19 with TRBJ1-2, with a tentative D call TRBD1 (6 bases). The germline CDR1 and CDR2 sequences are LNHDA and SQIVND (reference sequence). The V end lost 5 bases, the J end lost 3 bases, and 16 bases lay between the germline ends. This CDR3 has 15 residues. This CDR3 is CASSEWRGADYGYTF. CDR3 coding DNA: TGTGCCAGTAGTGAATGGCGGGGGGCCGACTATGGCTACACCTTC. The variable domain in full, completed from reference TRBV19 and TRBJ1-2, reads DGGITQSPKYLFRKEGQNVTLSCEQNLNHDAMYWYRQDPGQGLRLIYYSQIVNDFQKGDIAEGYSVSREKKESFPLTVTSAQKNPTAFYLCASSEWRGADYGYTFGSGTRLTVV.